The next 20 T cell receptor beta chains were all read from a single sample in a study of a mutant IDH1 vaccine in newly diagnosed glioma. The data were produced by immunoSEQ multiplex PCR, yet TCRdb's version contains in-frame clones alone and is incomplete. The profile shows about 43,000 clones, approximately 84% of them singletons. These TCRs are of unknown antigen specificity. Specified time point: week 23, last vaccination. Vaccination comprised doses that each held 300 ug of mutant IDH1 20-mer peptide, plus topical imiquimod. The sequencing here drew on PBMCs, taken from a glioma patient whose treatment included an IDH1 peptide vaccine. All receptors derive from a woman under 30 with glioma. Some clones in this sample may be carry-over from other donors' samples.

V and J are TRBV7-9 and TRBJ2-1, with a tentative D call TRBD2 (6 bases). V lost 5 bases, J lost 6 bases, and 17 bases lay in between. Germline CDR1 and CDR2: SEHNR and FQNEAQ (reference sequence). The CDR3 has 15 residues. CDR3 in DNA: TGTGCCAGCAGCCCCCCAGCGGGCTGGGGCAATGAGCAGTTCTTC. Translated: CASSPPAGWGNEQFF. Full variable domain (outside the CDR3, taken from reference TRBV7-9 and TRBJ2-1): DTGVSQNPRHKITKRGQNVTFRCDPISEHNRLYWYRQTLGQGPEFLTYFQNEAQLEKSRLLSDRFSAERPKGSFSTLEIQRTEQGDSAMYLCASSPPAGWGNEQFFGPGTRLTVL.

The V and J genes are TRBV9 and TRBJ2-7; D is perhaps TRBD1 (6 bases). V lost 2 bases, J lost 0 bases, and 9 bases lay in between. Germline CDR1 is SGDLS and CDR2 is YYNGEE. This CDR3 has 14 residues. The CDR3 nucleotides are TGTGCCAGCAGCGTCGGACAGTCCTCCTACGAGCAGTACTTC. Translated: CASSVGQSSYEQYF. Together with reference TRBV9 and TRBJ2-7, the CDR3 gives the full variable domain: DSGVTQTPKHLITATGQRVTLRCSPRSGDLSVYWYQQSLDQGLQFLIQYYNGEERAKGNILERFSAQQFPDLHSELNLSSLELGDSALYFCASSVGQSSYEQYFGPGTRLTVT.

The chain carries TRBV25-1 and TRBJ2-1; 10 bases agree with TRBD2. Germline-derived CDR1 and CDR2 are MGHDK and SYGVNS. V lost 5 bases to trimming and J lost 4 bases; unmatched junction nucleotides: 8. The CDR3 sequence is 16 residues long. CDR3 protein: CASSYMTSGSYNEQFF. DNA for the CDR3: TGTGCCAGCAGTTACATGACTAGCGGGTCATACAATGAGCAGTTCTTC.

V and J are TRBV7-3 and TRBJ1-5; D possibly corresponds to TRBD1 (6 bases). Germline values: CDR1 SGHTA, CDR2 FQGTGA. V lost 0 bases, J lost 9 bases, and 12 bases lay in between. This CDR3 comprises 14 residues. The chain's CDR3 is CASSLTGTNGPQHF. CDR3 nucleotide sequence: TGTGCCAGCAGCTTAACAGGGACAAATGGGCCCCAGCATTTT.

V usage is TRBV4-3 and J usage is TRBJ2-1, with TRBD1 matching over 8 bases. CDR1 and CDR2 from the germline V gene are LGHNA and YSLEER. Trimming at V came to 2 bases and at J to 2 bases, leaving 11 bases not matched to a gene. The CDR3 has 18 residues. The CDR3 DNA is TGCGCCAGCAGCCAACAAACGACAGGGGCCAATCCCTACAATGAGCAGTTCTTC. Translated, it gives CASSQQTTGANPYNEQFF.

This chain links TRBV5-1 with TRBJ2-7; no clear D gene. In germline, CDR1 is SGHRS, CDR2 YFSETQ. V was clipped by 3 bases and J by 0 bases, with 10 bases between them. CDR3 length equals 14 residues. In DNA, the CDR3 is TGCGCCAGCAGCTGGAACAGCCTCTCCTACGAGCAGTACTTC. Its protein product is CASSWNSLSYEQYF.

V usage is TRBV7-2 and J usage is TRBJ2-7; D gene uncertain. Germline CDR1 reads SGHTA; CDR2 reads FQGNSA. The CDR3 contains 15 residues. Trimming cost V 2 bases and J 2 bases, with 13 bases left between them. Here the CDR3 reads CASSLWPQPPYEQYF. Written as DNA, the CDR3 is TGTGCCAGCAGCTTATGGCCCCAACCTCCCTACGAGCAGTACTTC.

The genes are TRBV29-1 and TRBJ2-3, with 9 bases lining up with TRBD1. V lost 2 bases, J lost 4 bases, and 4 bases stayed unmatched. The germline V gene has CDR1 SQVTM and CDR2 ANQGSEA. The CDR3 length is 14 residues. CDR3: CSVEPDRGPDTQYF. The CDR3, as DNA: TGCAGCGTTGAACCGGACAGGGGCCCAGATACGCAGTATTTT.

J is TRBJ1-2 and V is TRBV7-8, with 9 nucleotides matching TRBD1. The V and J ends lost 4 bases and 1 base, in that order; junction bases with no gene match: 4. CDR1 is SGHVS and CDR2 is FQNEAQ in the germline V gene. This CDR3 has 15 amino acids. The CDR3 nucleotides read TGTGCCAGCAGCTCGCTGGGACAGGGTAACTATGGCTACACCTTC. This codes for CASSSLGQGNYGYTF.

This clone has a single count. V is TRBV19 and J is TRBJ1-5; a weak D match, TRBD1 (6 bases). This CDR3 comprises 15 residues. V lost 6 bases and J 4 bases, leaving 16 bases between the germline ends. The germline V gene encodes CDR1 LNHDA and CDR2 SQIVND (reference sequence). The CDR3 reads CASSPHAGANQPQHF. In DNA form, the CDR3 reads TGTGCCAGTAGCCCACACGCGGGGGCGAATCAGCCCCAGCATTTT.

The rearrangement uses TRBV6-5 and TRBJ1-2; tentatively, D is TRBD1 (5 bases). The germline CDR1 and CDR2 sequences are MNHEY and SVGAGI. CDR3 length: 12 residues. V lost 7 bases to trimming and J lost 4 bases, with 10 bases between them. The CDR3 sequence is CASKAGGYGYTF. The CDR3 DNA follows: TGTGCCAGCAAGGCGGGGGGCTATGGCTACACCTTC.

This clone occurred once. V is TRBV19 and J is TRBJ2-5; 9 positions match TRBD2. The V segment lost 7 bases and the J segment 5 bases; nucleotides outside the gene matches: 8. The CDR3 has 14 amino acids. CDR1 is LNHDA, CDR2 SQIVND, per germline (reference sequence). The CDR3 reads CASTLSGRGETQYF. The CDR3, as DNA: TGTGCCAGTACCCTTAGCGGGAGAGGGGAGACCCAGTACTTC.

V is TRBV9 and J is TRBJ2-1; 12 bases agree with TRBD2. V lost 3 bases and J lost 7; bases outside the gene matches: 5. The CDR3 has 15 residues. Germline V lookup: CDR1 SGDLS, CDR2 YYNGEE. As DNA, the CDR3 is TGTGCCAGCAGCGCACCTAGCGGGGGGGCGAATGAGCAGTTCTTC. Its translation: CASSAPSGGANEQFF.

This sequence joins TRBV5-4 and TRBJ2-2; D is possibly TRBD1 (6 bases). Germline V gene lookup returns CDR1 SGHNT and CDR2 YYREEE (reference sequence). Trimming took 0 bases from V and 7 from J, leaving 10 bases between them. This CDR3 contains 14 residues. CDR3 bases: TGTGCCAGCAGCTTGGGGCAGGGGAGCGGGGAGCTGTTTTTT. Amino acids: CASSLGQGSGELFF.

This chain links TRBV19 with TRBJ2-7; D not certain. The V end lost 5 bases, the J end lost 6 bases, and 17 bases lay between the germline ends. The CDR3 runs 14 residues. Germline V gene lookup returns CDR1 LNHDA and CDR2 SQIVND (reference sequence). In nucleotides, the CDR3 is TGTGCCAGTAGTGTTCAAAAATCCGGCGGCGAGCAGTACTTC. It translates to CASSVQKSGGEQYF. Based on the CDR3 plus reference TRBV19 and TRBJ2-7, the full variable domain is DGGITQSPKYLFRKEGQNVTLSCEQNLNHDAMYWYRQDPGQGLRLIYYSQIVNDFQKGDIAEGYSVSREKKESFPLTVTSAQKNPTAFYLCASSVQKSGGEQYFGPGTRLTVT.

The CDR3 DNA is TGTGCCTCCAGACAGGGGGCGCGGAATGGCTACACCTTC. Protein sequence: CASRQGARNGYTF. V usage is TRBV9 and J usage is TRBJ1-2; 10 positions match TRBD1. The ends lost 10 bases at V and 6 bases at J; junction bases unmatched: 9. The CDR3 runs to 13 residues. In germline, CDR1 is SGDLS, CDR2 YYNGEE.

The gene calls are TRBV2 and TRBJ1-5; 9 positions match TRBD1. The CDR3 runs to 13 residues. The V gene end was trimmed by 7 bases and the J gene end by 5 bases; junction bases not matched to a gene: 3. The germline V gene has CDR1 SNHLY and CDR2 FYNNEI. Here the CDR3 reads CASTWDRDQPQHF. CDR3 nucleotides: TGTGCCAGCACTTGGGACAGGGATCAGCCCCAGCATTTT.

The gene calls are TRBV6-5 and TRBJ2-3; either TRBD1 or TRBD2 may fit D (5 bases each). Germline CDR1 MNHEY, CDR2 SVGAGI. Trimming pared 0 bases from V and 2 bases from J, leaving 9 bases between. This CDR3 is built from 15 residues. As DNA, the CDR3 is TGTGCCAGCAGTTACTCGTGGGGGAACACAGATACGCAGTATTTT. Translated: CASSYSWGNTDTQYF.

This clone was observed once. The chain couples TRBV7-8 to TRBJ2-1; D might be TRBD1 (7 bases). Germline CDR1 is SGHVS and CDR2 is FQNEAQ. The V and J ends lost 0 bases and 5 bases respectively, with 17 bases between them. CDR3 length: 17 amino acids. CDR3 DNA sequence: TGTGCCAGCAGCTTAGCGGCCTGGACAGGAGGGAACAATGAGCAGTTCTTC. Residues: CASSLAAWTGGNNEQFF.

Here the CDR3 reads CASSLPSGDTGELFF. The CDR3 region has the DNA TGTGCCAGCAGCTTGCCCTCCGGGGACACCGGGGAGCTGTTTTTT. V and J are TRBV5-4 and TRBJ2-2, with D perhaps matching TRBD2 (5 bases). CDR3 length: 15 residues. Germline loops: CDR1 SGHNT, CDR2 YYREEE (reference sequence). Trimming took off 1 base at V and 3 bases at J, with 10 bases between the two ends.